There are a few counts of the clone carrying this TCR beta chain. Its antigen remains unidentified. This sample was taken from a study of cytomegalovirus exposure and HLA in healthy donors. Study-level points and caveats: Reportedly, cytomegalovirus status was diagnosed with high sensitivity and specificity. By a later analysis, the bulk of CMV-associated TCR beta chains appeared HLA-restricted. A later analysis linked a missense DCLRE1C variant to TCR beta V- and J-gene trimming.

In the PCR, 60 Vbeta and 13 Jbeta primers were used. Libraries were prepared by immunoSEQ multiplex PCR; TCRdb keeps only in-frame clonotypes and omits some of them. The sample includes roughly 80,000 clones, more than 60% of them seen just once. This CDR3 has 13 residues. The V gene's germline CDR1 is SGHRS and CDR2 YFSETQ. Between the trimmed V and J ends, which lost 4 bases and 6 bases, there was a span of 10 bases. V gene TRBV5-1 combines with J gene TRBJ1-4, with D possibly matching TRBD1 (6 bases). The sequence was obtained from a man aged 50 or older in good health and CMV-seropositive. Sequenced material: PBMCs. Here the CDR3 DNA reads TGCGCCAGCAGCAAGACAGGATATGAAAAACTGTTTTTT. Amino acid sequence: CASSKTGYEKLFF.